This is a list of T cell receptor beta chains from one sample in a study of shared clonotypes between healthy human individuals. Data came from immunoSEQ multiplex PCR; TCRdb stores just in-frame clones and leaves some out. Of millions of clones in the sample, roughly 95% were seen once. Sequenced: naive CD4+ T cells sorted from blood. The receptors originated from a man younger than 35 in good health. Each CDR3 is given with its conserved first and last residue. The order of the fields is clone size, D gene, V gene, J gene, CDR3 DNA, CDR3 protein. A D gene is named only where the DNA matches it firmly. The size field is filled for only some rows; it gives once, few, many or a size class.

few	.	TRBV4-1	TRBJ2-7	TGCGCCAGCAGCCAAGGCGTGAGAGACTACGAGCAGTACTTC	CASSQGVRDYEQYF
.	.	TRBV19	TRBJ2-7	TGTGCCAGGTACGGGACAACCACGACCTACGAGCAGTACTTC	CARYGTTTTYEQYF
.	TRBD2	TRBV10-2	TRBJ2-3	TGCGCCAGCAGGGGGACTAGCGTGACAGATACGCAGTATTTT	CASRGTSVTDTQYF
.	TRBD1	TRBV30	TRBJ1-4	TGTGCCTGGGGGACAGGGAGAAATGAAAAACTGTTTTTT	CAWGTGRNEKLFF
.	.	TRBV6-5	TRBJ1-2	TGTGCCAGCAGTTACGGGGTAGGGGGGTCCTATGGCTACACCTTC	CASSYGVGGSYGYTF
.	TRBD1	TRBV27	TRBJ1-6	TGTGCCAGCAGTTTACGGCCGGGACAGACCAATTCACCCCTCCACTTT	CASSLRPGQTNSPLHF
.	.	TRBV30	TRBJ1-4	TGTGCCTGGAGTGTAGGGGGGGTAAATGAAAAACTGTTTTTT	CAWSVGGVNEKLFF
.	.	TRBV9	TRBJ2-2	TGTGCCAGCAGTGTGGGGCTAGCCCTCACCGGGGAGCTGTTTTTT	CASSVGLALTGELFF
.	.	TRBV18	TRBJ2-2	TGTGCCAGCTCACCATCCGGAGGGACAGCGAACACCGGGGAGCTGTTTTTT	CASSPSGGTANTGELFF
.	.	TRBV6-5	TRBJ1-1	TGTGCCAGCAGATTGACCCAGGGAACTGAAGCTTTCTTT	CASRLTQGTEAFF
.	.	TRBV5-1	TRBJ1-5	TGCGCCAGCAGCTTGGGTCCGGAGGGCAATCAGCCCCAGCATTTT	CASSLGPEGNQPQHF
.	.	TRBV28	TRBJ2-3	TGTGCCACCCGCCCCTGGGGGTCGGGCACAGATACGCAGTATTTT	CATRPWGSGTDTQYF
few	.	TRBV6-5	TRBJ1-2	TGTGCCAGCAGTTTGGACAGCTATGGCTACACCTTC	CASSLDSYGYTF
.	.	TRBV10-3	TRBJ2-7	TGTGCCATCGGCCAACCCCCCTTGAACCAGTACTTC	CAIGQPPLNQYF
.	.	TRBV10-3	TRBJ2-5	TGTGCCATCAGGGCCGCCGGACAAGAGACCCAGTACTTC	CAIRAAGQETQYF